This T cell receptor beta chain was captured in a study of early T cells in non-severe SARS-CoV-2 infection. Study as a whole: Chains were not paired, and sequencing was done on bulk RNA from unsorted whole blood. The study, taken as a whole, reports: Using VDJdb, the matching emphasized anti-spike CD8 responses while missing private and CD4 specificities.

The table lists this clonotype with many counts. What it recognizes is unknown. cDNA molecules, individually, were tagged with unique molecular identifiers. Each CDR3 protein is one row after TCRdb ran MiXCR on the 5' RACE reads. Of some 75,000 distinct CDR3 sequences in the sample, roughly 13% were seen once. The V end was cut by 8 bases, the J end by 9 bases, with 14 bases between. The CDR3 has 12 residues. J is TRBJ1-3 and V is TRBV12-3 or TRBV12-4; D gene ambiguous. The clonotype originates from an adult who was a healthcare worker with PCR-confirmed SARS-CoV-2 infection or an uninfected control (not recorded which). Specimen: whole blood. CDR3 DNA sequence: TGTGCCAGCGGGCCTAATTATGGCACCATATATTTT. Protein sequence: CASGPNYGTIYF.